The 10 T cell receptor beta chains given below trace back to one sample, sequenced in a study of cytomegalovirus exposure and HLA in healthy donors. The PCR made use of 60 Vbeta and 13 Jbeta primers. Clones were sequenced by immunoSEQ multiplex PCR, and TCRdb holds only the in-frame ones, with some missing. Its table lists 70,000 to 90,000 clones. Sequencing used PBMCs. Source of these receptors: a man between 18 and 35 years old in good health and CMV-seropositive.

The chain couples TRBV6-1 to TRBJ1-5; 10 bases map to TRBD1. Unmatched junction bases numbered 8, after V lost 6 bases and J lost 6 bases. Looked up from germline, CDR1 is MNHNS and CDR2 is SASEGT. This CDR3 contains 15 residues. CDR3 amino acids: CASSLDRGRSQPQHF. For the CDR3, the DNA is TGTGCCAGCAGCCTTGACAGGGGGCGCAGTCAGCCCCAGCATTTT.

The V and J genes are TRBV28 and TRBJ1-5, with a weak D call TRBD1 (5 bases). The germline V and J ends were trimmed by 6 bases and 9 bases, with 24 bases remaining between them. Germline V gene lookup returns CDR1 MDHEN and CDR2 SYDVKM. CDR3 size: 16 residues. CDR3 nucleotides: TGTGCCAGCAGGGCTATTGGCAGGTGGGTCGGGGGGCCCCAGCATTTT. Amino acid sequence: CASRAIGRWVGGPQHF.

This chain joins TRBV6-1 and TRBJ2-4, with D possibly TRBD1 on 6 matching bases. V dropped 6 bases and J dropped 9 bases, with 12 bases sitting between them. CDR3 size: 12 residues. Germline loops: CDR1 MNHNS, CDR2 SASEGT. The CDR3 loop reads CASSLQGTIQYF. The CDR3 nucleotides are TGTGCCAGCAGCCTACAGGGAACCATTCAGTACTTC.

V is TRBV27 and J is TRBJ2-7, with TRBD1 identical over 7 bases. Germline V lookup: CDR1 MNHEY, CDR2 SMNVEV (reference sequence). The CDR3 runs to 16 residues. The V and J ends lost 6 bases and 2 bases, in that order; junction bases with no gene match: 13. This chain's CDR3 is CASRPRGIAITYEQYF. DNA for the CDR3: TGTGCCAGCAGACCCAGGGGGATAGCAATAACCTACGAGCAGTACTTC.

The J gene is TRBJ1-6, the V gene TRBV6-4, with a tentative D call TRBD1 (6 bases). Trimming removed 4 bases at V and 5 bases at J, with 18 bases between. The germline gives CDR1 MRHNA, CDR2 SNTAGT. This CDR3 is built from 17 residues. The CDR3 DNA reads TGTGCCAGCAGTGCTTGGTTTGGGACAACGGATAATTCACCCCTCCACTTT. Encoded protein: CASSAWFGTTDNSPLHF.

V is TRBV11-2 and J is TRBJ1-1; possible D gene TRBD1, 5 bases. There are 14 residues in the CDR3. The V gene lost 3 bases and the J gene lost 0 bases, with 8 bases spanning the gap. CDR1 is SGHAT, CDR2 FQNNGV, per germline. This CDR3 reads CASSLDILNTEAFF. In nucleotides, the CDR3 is TGTGCCAGCAGCTTGGACATCCTGAACACTGAAGCTTTCTTT.

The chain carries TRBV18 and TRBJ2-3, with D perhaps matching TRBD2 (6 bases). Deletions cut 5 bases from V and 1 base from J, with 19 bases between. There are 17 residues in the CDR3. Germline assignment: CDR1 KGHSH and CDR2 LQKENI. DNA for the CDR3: TGTGCCAGCTCAAACCCCTCCGGGGGTTCGGGCACAGATACGCAGTATTTT. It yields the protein CASSNPSGGSGTDTQYF. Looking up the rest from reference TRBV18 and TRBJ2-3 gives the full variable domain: NAGVMQNPRHLVRRRGQEARLRCSPMKGHSHVYWYRQLPEEGLKFMVYLQKENIIDESGMPKERFSAEFPKEGPSILRIQQVVRGDSAAYFCASSNPSGGSGTDTQYFGPGTRLTVL.

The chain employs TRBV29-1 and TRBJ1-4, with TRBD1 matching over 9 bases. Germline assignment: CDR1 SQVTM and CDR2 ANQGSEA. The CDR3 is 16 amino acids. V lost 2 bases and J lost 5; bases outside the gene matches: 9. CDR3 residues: CSVEMVPGTGNEKLFF. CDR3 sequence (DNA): TGCAGCGTTGAAATGGTGCCCGGGACAGGGAATGAAAAACTGTTTTTT. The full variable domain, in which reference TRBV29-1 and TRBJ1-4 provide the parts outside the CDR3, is SAVISQKPSRDICQRGTSLTIQCQVDSQVTMMFWYRQQPGQSLTLIATANQGSEATYESGFVIDKFPISRPNLTFSTLTVSNMSPEDSSIYLCSVEMVPGTGNEKLFFGSGTQLSVL.

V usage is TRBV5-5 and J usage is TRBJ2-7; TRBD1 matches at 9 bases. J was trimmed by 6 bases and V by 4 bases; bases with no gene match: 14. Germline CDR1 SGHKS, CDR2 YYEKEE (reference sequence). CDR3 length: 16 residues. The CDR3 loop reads CASSGRDRAASGEQYF. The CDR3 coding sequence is TGTGCCAGCAGCGGGCGGGACAGGGCTGCGTCCGGCGAGCAGTACTTC. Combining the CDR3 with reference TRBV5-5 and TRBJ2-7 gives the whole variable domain DAGVTQSPTHLIKTRGQQVTLRCSPISGHKSVSWYQQVLGQGPQFIFQYYEKEERGRGNFPDRFSARQFPNYSSELNVNALLLGDSALYLCASSGRDRAASGEQYFGPGTRLTVT.

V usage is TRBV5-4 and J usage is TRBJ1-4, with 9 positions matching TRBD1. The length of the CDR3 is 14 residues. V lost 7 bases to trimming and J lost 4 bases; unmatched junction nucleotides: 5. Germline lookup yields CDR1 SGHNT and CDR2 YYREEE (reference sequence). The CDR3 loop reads CASSRQGGNEKLFF. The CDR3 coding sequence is TGTGCCAGCTCCCGACAGGGGGGTAATGAAAAACTGTTTTTT.